This entry lists 21 T cell receptor beta chains sequenced from one sample in a study of shared clonotypes between healthy human individuals. Only in-frame clones appear in the TCRdb table, and some are missing; sequencing was by immunoSEQ multiplex PCR. The sample lists about 2.5 million clones; about 90% were seen once. The sequenced material came from naive CD4+ T cells from PBMCs. The subset is: CD45RA+ positively selected. Receptor source: a man in his late teens or twenties in good health. Some clones in this sample may be carry-over from other donors' samples.

The chain is built from TRBV9 and TRBJ2-5; 7 nucleotides line up with TRBD1. Per germline, CDR1 SGDLS and CDR2 YYNGEE. Trimming at V came to 1 base and at J to 3 bases, leaving 9 bases not matched to a gene. This CDR3 has 16 amino acids. CDR3 residues: CASSVSGGQQEETQYF. CDR3 sequence (DNA): TGTGCCAGCAGCGTAAGTGGGGGACAGCAAGAAGAGACCCAGTACTTC.

The chain carries TRBV4-3 and TRBJ1-1; 7 nucleotides align to TRBD1. Germline-derived CDR1 and CDR2 are LGHNA and YSLEER. CDR3 size: 15 residues. With 3 bases clipped from V and 0 bases from J, the junction kept 4 bases outside the gene matches. CDR3 nucleotide sequence: TGCGCCAGCAGCCAGCCGGGACAGATGAACACTGAAGCTTTCTTT. Its protein product is CASSQPGQMNTEAFF.

The chain carries TRBV19 and TRBJ1-3; D remains ambiguous. The V gene's germline CDR1 is LNHDA and CDR2 SQIVND (reference sequence). V gave up 0 bases and J gave up 0 bases, with 12 bases separating them. The CDR3 has 17 residues. CDR3 sequence reads: CASSIDLKRRSGNTIYF. DNA of the CDR3: TGTGCCAGTAGTATAGATCTAAAACGCCGCTCTGGAAACACCATATATTTT.

The rearrangement links TRBV7-9 to TRBJ2-1, with 13 bases fitting TRBD2. This CDR3 comprises 16 residues. Trimming cost V 5 bases and J 4 bases; bases outside gene matches: 5. Germline lookup yields CDR1 SEHNR and CDR2 FQNEAQ (reference sequence). Here the CDR3 DNA reads TGTGCCAGCAGCCATTGGGGACTAGCGGGATACAATGAGCAGTTCTTC. Translated: CASSHWGLAGYNEQFF.

This clone was found once. The rearrangement uses TRBV6-1 and TRBJ1-1, with 8 bases fitting TRBD1. The trim removed 5 bases at V and 0 bases at J, leaving 5 bases unmatched. Germline CDR1 reads MNHNS; CDR2 reads SASEGT. This CDR3 spans 15 amino acids. The CDR3 region has the DNA TGTGCCAGCAGTTCGCAGGGGGCGGTGAACACTGAAGCTTTCTTT. Encoded protein: CASSSQGAVNTEAFF.

This chain links TRBV30 with TRBJ2-1, with D possibly TRBD2 on 6 matching bases. Trimming left V 3 bases short and J 0 bases short, with 18 bases between. CDR1 is GTSNPN, CDR2 SVGIG, per germline (reference sequence). The CDR3 is made up of 17 amino acids. CDR3 sequence: CAWSGGVVAGSYNEQFF. CDR3 nucleotides: TGTGCCTGGAGCGGGGGAGTCGTAGCTGGCTCCTACAATGAGCAGTTCTTC.

The chain is built from TRBV5-1 and TRBJ1-5, with a tentative D call TRBD1 (6 bases). The germline gives CDR1 SGHRS, CDR2 YFSETQ. The CDR3 spans 15 residues. Trimming took 4 bases from V and 5 from J, leaving 16 bases between them. The CDR3 reads CASSLGPRGDQPQHF. CDR3 DNA sequence: TGCGCCAGCAGCCTTGGTCCCAGGGGTGATCAGCCCCAGCATTTT.

CDR3 bases: TGTGCCAGTAGTATTCTAGCGGGAGGACGGGCTAATGAGCAGTTCTTC. Translation: CASSILAGGRANEQFF. The J gene is TRBJ2-1, the V gene TRBV19; TRBD2 agrees at 11 bases. V was pared by 3 bases and J by 7 bases, with 8 bases of the junction left unmatched. Germline CDR1 and CDR2: LNHDA and SQIVND (reference sequence). CDR3 length equals 16 residues.

The V and J genes are TRBV6-4 and TRBJ2-6; 7 nucleotides align to TRBD1. The CDR3 totals 15 residues. Germline V gene lookup returns CDR1 MRHNA and CDR2 SNTAGT. The V and J ends lost 0 bases and 9 bases, in that order; junction bases with no gene match: 5. The CDR3 loop reads CASSDSRTGNNVLTF. As DNA, the CDR3 is TGTGCCAGCAGTGACTCTCGGACAGGCAACAACGTCCTGACTTTC.

In regard to this clone: Other DNA sequences in this specimen translate into the identical CDR3. The chain carries TRBV5-6 and TRBJ1-2; perhaps TRBD1 as D (6 bases). The CDR3 is 14 residues long. Trimming left V 3 bases short and J 2 bases short, with 11 bases between. Germline V gene lookup returns CDR1 SGHDT and CDR2 YYEEEE. The CDR3 DNA reads TGTGCCAGCAGCTCCAGGACAGCGAACTATGGCTACACCTTC. Its protein product is CASSSRTANYGYTF.

This chain joins TRBV7-7 and TRBJ2-7; either TRBD1 or TRBD2 may supply D (5 bases each). This CDR3 contains 13 residues. CDR1 and CDR2 (germline): SSHAT, FNYEAQ (reference sequence). V was pared by 3 bases and J by 4 bases, with 10 bases between. CDR3 protein: CASSFRDGYEQYF. The DNA for the CDR3 is TGTGCCAGCAGCTTCCGGGACGGGTACGAGCAGTACTTC.

This rearrangement joins TRBV10-3 to TRBJ1-2; 10 nucleotides line up with TRBD1. The CDR3 extends over 17 amino acids. The germline V gene encodes CDR1 ENHRY and CDR2 SYGVKD. J lost 7 bases, V lost 6 bases, and 17 bases had no gene match. CDR3 bases: TGTGCCATCAGAGACCTGGCGAACGCGGGACAGGGGTTTGGCTACACCTTC. Protein product: CAIRDLANAGQGFGYTF.

The chain joins TRBV27 to TRBJ2-1; 7 bases line up with TRBD2. V lost 4 bases to trimming and J lost 2 bases; unmatched junction nucleotides: 8. The CDR3 extends over 16 amino acids. Germline assignment: CDR1 MNHEY and CDR2 SMNVEV (reference sequence). The chain's CDR3 is CASSWGGSGTYNEQFF. CDR3 nucleotides: TGTGCCAGCAGTTGGGGCGGGAGTGGGACCTACAATGAGCAGTTCTTC.

This clone was counted a single time. The chain links TRBV14 to TRBJ2-7, with 7 positions matching TRBD1. Looked up from germline, CDR1 is SGHDN and CDR2 is FVKESK. CDR3 size: 14 residues. V lost 4 bases and J lost 5; bases outside the gene matches: 8. The CDR3 reads CASSRLQGMDEQYF. CDR3 bases: TGTGCCAGCAGCCGTTTACAGGGGATGGACGAGCAGTACTTC.

The V call is TRBV30, the J call TRBJ1-2; 11 bases agree with TRBD1. Germline CDR1 reads GTSNPN; CDR2 reads SVGIG (reference sequence). V shed 3 bases and J 0 bases; nucleotides not matched to a gene: 6. The CDR3 loop spans 16 amino acids. The CDR3 DNA is TGTGCCTGGAGACAGGACAGGGGGCAAGCTAACTATGGCTACACCTTC. It yields the protein CAWRQDRGQANYGYTF.

This chain uses TRBV2 with TRBJ1-5; 8 nucleotides agree with TRBD1. The trim removed 4 bases at V and 10 bases at J, leaving 9 bases unmatched. The CDR3 is 14 amino acids. CDR1 is SNHLY and CDR2 is FYNNEI in the germline V gene. The DNA for the CDR3 is TGTGCCAGCAGTGCCGACAGGGGCCCGGACCCCCAGCATTTT. Protein sequence: CASSADRGPDPQHF.

Points on this clone: Other DNA sequences in this sample translate to the same CDR3. The chain joins TRBV18 to TRBJ2-5; maybe TRBD1 (6 bases). The V end was cut by 1 base, the J end by 3 bases, with 9 bases between. The germline CDR1 and CDR2 sequences are KGHSH and LQKENI. The CDR3 contains 14 residues. CDR3: CASSPLHREETQYF. In DNA form, the CDR3 reads TGTGCCAGCTCACCACTTCACAGGGAAGAGACCCAGTACTTC. Full variable domain (remainder filled in from reference TRBV18 and TRBJ2-5): NAGVMQNPRHLVRRRGQEARLRCSPMKGHSHVYWYRQLPEEGLKFMVYLQKENIIDESGMPKERFSAEFPKEGPSILRIQQVVRGDSAAYFCASSPLHREETQYFGPGTRLLVL.

V is TRBV7-2 and J is TRBJ2-2; 10 bases fit TRBD2. The CDR3 runs to 15 residues. The ends lost 2 bases at V and 3 bases at J; junction bases unmatched: 0. Germline V gene sequence: CDR1 SGHTA, CDR2 FQGNSA. This chain's CDR3 is CASSLLAGDTGELFF. The CDR3 DNA follows: TGTGCCAGCAGCTTACTAGCGGGAGACACCGGGGAGCTGTTTTTT.

V usage is TRBV2 and J usage is TRBJ2-7; perhaps TRBD2 as D (5 bases). Between the trimmed V and J ends, which lost 1 base and 3 bases, there was a span of 13 bases. CDR3 size: 15 residues. Germline V gene data show CDR1 as SNHLY and CDR2 as FYNNEI. CDR3 in DNA: TGTGCCAGCAGTGAAGGAGCGGCTCAATTCTACGAGCAGTACTTC. Its translation is CASSEGAAQFYEQYF.

This sequence joins TRBV5-1 and TRBJ2-7, with D perhaps given as TRBD1 or TRBD2 (5 bases each). Germline V gene sequence: CDR1 SGHRS, CDR2 YFSETQ. The CDR3 consists of 13 residues. Trimming took 7 bases from V and 2 from J, leaving 13 bases between them. In nucleotides, the CDR3 is TGCGCCAGCTGTCGAGGGGCGACCTACGAGCAGTACTTC. Encoded protein: CASCRGATYEQYF.

This clone showed up just a few times. The sample carries other DNA sequences with the same CDR3. The chain combines TRBV6-1 with TRBJ2-1; 12 bases agree with TRBD2. Looked up from germline, CDR1 is MNHNS and CDR2 is SASEGT. V trimming: 2 bases; J trimming: 4 bases; junction bases outside the gene matches: 0. The CDR3 loop spans 15 amino acids. CDR3 amino acids: CASSELAGGYNEQFF. For the CDR3, the DNA is TGTGCCAGCAGTGAACTAGCGGGAGGGTACAATGAGCAGTTCTTC.